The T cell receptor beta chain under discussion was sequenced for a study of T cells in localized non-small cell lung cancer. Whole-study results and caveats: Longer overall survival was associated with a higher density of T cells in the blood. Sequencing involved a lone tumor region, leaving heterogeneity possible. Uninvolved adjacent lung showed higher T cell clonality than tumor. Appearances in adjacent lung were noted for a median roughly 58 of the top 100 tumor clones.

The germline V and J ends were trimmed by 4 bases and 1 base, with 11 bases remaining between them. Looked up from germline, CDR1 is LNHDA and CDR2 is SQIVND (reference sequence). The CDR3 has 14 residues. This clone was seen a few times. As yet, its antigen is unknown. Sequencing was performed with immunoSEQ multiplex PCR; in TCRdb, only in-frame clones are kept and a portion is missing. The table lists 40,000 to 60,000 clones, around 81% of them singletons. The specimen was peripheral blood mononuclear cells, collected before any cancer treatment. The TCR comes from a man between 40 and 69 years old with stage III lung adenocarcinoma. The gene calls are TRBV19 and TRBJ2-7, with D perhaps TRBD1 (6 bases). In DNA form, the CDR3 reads TGTGCCAGTAGTAACGACAGGTTATCCTACGAGCAGTACTTC. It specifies CASSNDRLSYEQYF.